The 7 T cell receptor beta chains below come from one sample, sequenced in a study of OX40 agonist ivuxolimab in advanced cancers. Libraries were prepared by immunoSEQ multiplex PCR; TCRdb keeps only in-frame clonotypes and omits some of them. The sample has 50,000 to 70,000 clones, 80% to 90% seen once; the top ten hold roughly an eighth. The sample here was CD4+ or CD8+ T cells sorted from blood, taken in a trial of the OX40 agonist ivuxolimab. These receptors were taken from an adult with an advanced solid tumor such as melanoma, head and neck, liver or kidney cancer.

The rearrangement uses TRBV10-3 and TRBJ2-1; TRBD2 agrees at 11 bases. The CDR3 spans 14 residues. CDR1 is ENHRY and CDR2 is SYGVKD in the germline V gene. The J segment lost 8 bases and the V segment lost 8 bases, leaving 8 bases of the junction unmatched. The CDR3, as DNA: TGTGCCATCCAAGCTAGCGGGAGGATTTATGAGCAGTTCTTC. This gives the protein CAIQASGRIYEQFF.

CDR3: CAGAGKMYEQYF. In DNA, the CDR3 is TGTGCCGGTGCGGGAAAGATGTACGAGCAGTACTTC. The chain links TRBV30 to TRBJ2-7, with D possibly TRBD2 on 6 matching bases. Trimming took 8 bases from V and 4 from J, leaving 15 bases between them. The V gene's germline CDR1 is GTSNPN and CDR2 SVGIG (reference sequence). There are 12 residues in the CDR3.

The chain carries TRBV4-1 and TRBJ1-6; D unclear. Germline V gives CDR1 MGHRA, CDR2 YSYEKL. V dropped 0 bases and J dropped 0 bases, with 9 bases sitting between them. There are 17 residues in the CDR3. The CDR3 nucleotides read TGCGCCAGCAGCCAAGATTCCCCGAGCTCCTATAATTCACCCCTCCACTTT. Its translation: CASSQDSPSSYNSPLHF.

The sample holds a few counts of this clone. This chain joins TRBV27 and TRBJ1-2; TRBD1 aligns across 7 bases. CDR1 is MNHEY, CDR2 SMNVEV, per germline (reference sequence). The CDR3 has 12 amino acids. J lost 2 bases, V lost 6 bases, and 0 bases had no gene match. The CDR3 DNA is TGTGCCAGCAGGGGACAGAACTATGGCTACACCTTC. It codes for CASRGQNYGYTF.

This chain connects TRBV28 to TRBJ2-1; TRBD1 aligns across 8 bases. Per germline, CDR1 MDHEN and CDR2 SYDVKM. CDR3 length: 15 residues. Trimming took 5 bases from V and 6 from J; bases not matched to a gene: 9. In nucleotides, the CDR3 is TGTGCCAGCAGTCTCGGGACAGGAGCTTTCAATGAGCAGTTCTTC. Translated: CASSLGTGAFNEQFF. Full variable domain (missing parts from reference TRBV28 and TRBJ2-1): DVKVTQSSRYLVKRTGEKVFLECVQDMDHENMFWYRQDPGLGLRLIYFSYDVKMKEKGDIPEGYSVSREKKERFSLILESASTNQTSMYLCASSLGTGAFNEQFFGPGTRLTVL.

This chain joins TRBV15 and TRBJ2-1, with D uncertain. The germline V gene has CDR1 LNHNV and CDR2 YYDKDF (reference sequence). The CDR3 sequence is 16 residues long. V was cut by 1 base and J by 5 bases, with 15 bases left in between. CDR3 nucleotides: TGTGCCACCAGCAGAGGTAGGACCCAGGAAGACAATGAGCAGTTCTTC. It yields the protein CATSRGRTQEDNEQFF.

The V and J genes are TRBV6-5 and TRBJ2-1; 12 nucleotides align to TRBD2. J was trimmed by 7 bases and V by 2 bases; bases with no gene match: 3. The CDR3 loop spans 15 amino acids. CDR1 and CDR2 (germline): MNHEY, SVGAGI. CDR3 region: CASSYASGRGNEQFF. CDR3 in DNA: TGTGCCAGCAGTTACGCTAGCGGGAGGGGTAATGAGCAGTTCTTC.